Presented here are 7 T cell receptor beta chains from one specimen sequenced in a study of T cell responses to AZD1222 COVID-19 vaccine. Generated by immunoSEQ multiplex PCR, the TCRdb table keeps only in-frame clones and is missing some. The table has about 110,000 clones, roughly 92% seen once. The material sequenced was peripheral blood, taken 28 days after the second AZD1222 dose. The receptors were gathered from an adult who received the AZD1222 COVID-19 vaccine.

The chain combines TRBV5-5 with TRBJ1-6; a possible D gene is TRBD1 (5 bases). There are 15 residues in the CDR3. V lost 3 bases and J 5 bases, leaving 12 bases between the germline ends. Germline assignment: CDR1 SGHKS and CDR2 YYEKEE (reference sequence). The CDR3 coding sequence is TGTGCCAGCAGCTCGGGATCGGGGGATAATTCACCCCTCCACTTT. This gives the protein CASSSGSGDNSPLHF.

The chain uses TRBV29-1 and TRBJ2-7; D not resolved. The CDR3 length is 13 residues. Per the germline V gene, CDR1 is SQVTM and CDR2 is ANQGSEA. Deletions cut 5 bases from V and 2 bases from J, with 13 bases between. CDR3 amino acids: CSVSSSNTYEQYF. The CDR3 DNA sequence: TGCAGCGTTTCCTCCTCTAACACCTACGAGCAGTACTTC.

This sequence joins TRBV19 and TRBJ2-7; 10 bases are a match to TRBD1. The CDR3 totals 15 residues. Trimming at V came to 6 bases and at J to 4 bases, leaving 9 bases not matched to a gene. Germline CDR1 is LNHDA and CDR2 is SQIVND (reference sequence). The CDR3 DNA follows: TGTGCCAGTAGCAACCCCGGGACAGGGGCTTACGAGCAGTACTTC. Translated, it gives CASSNPGTGAYEQYF.

The V and J genes are TRBV6-5 and TRBJ2-2, with D unresolved. Germline CDR1 and CDR2: MNHEY and SVGAGI. The CDR3 consists of 14 residues. Trimming removed 0 bases from V and 4 bases from J, with 6 bases in between. The CDR3 loop is CASSYSIVTGELFF. In nucleotides, the CDR3 is TGTGCCAGCAGTTACTCGATAGTCACCGGGGAGCTGTTTTTT.

The chain couples TRBV7-3 to TRBJ1-2; TRBD1 matches 7 bases. In germline, CDR1 is SGHTA, CDR2 FQGTGA. The CDR3 runs to 14 residues. The ends lost 5 bases at V and 4 bases at J; junction bases unmatched: 7. CDR3 in amino acids: CASSPQGGVYGYTF. The CDR3, as DNA: TGTGCCAGCAGCCCGCAGGGGGGCGTCTATGGCTACACCTTC.

CDR3 bases: TGTGCCAGCAGCTTGAATGGAAATAGCAATCAGCCCCAGCATTTT. This encodes CASSLNGNSNQPQHF. V is TRBV11-2 and J is TRBJ1-5; D is undetermined. Germline CDR1 reads SGHAT; CDR2 reads FQNNGV. This CDR3 has 15 residues. V was pared by 3 bases and J by 0 bases, with 9 bases between.

The V gene is TRBV11-1, the J gene TRBJ1-6; 7 bases are a match to TRBD1. The J segment lost 7 bases and the V segment lost 7 bases, leaving 7 bases of the junction unmatched. Germline V gives CDR1 SGHAT, CDR2 FQDESV (reference sequence). The CDR3 has 14 amino acids. The chain's CDR3 is CASTRRGGNSPLHF. The CDR3, as DNA: TGTGCCAGCACCCGGAGAGGGGGCAATTCACCCCTCCACTTT.